The rows below give T cell receptor beta chains drawn from one sample of a study of blood T cell repertoires in COVID-19. Sequenced by immunoSEQ multiplex PCR; TCRdb stores in-frame clones only, minus some. The table lists about 170,000 clones, approximately 74% of them singletons. The sample taken for sequencing was peripheral blood. These receptor sequences come from a woman over 75 with acute or convalescent COVID-19. Each CDR3 is given with its conserved first and last residue. A D gene is named only where the DNA matches it firmly. Expanded clones are given a class, and other clones once, few, many or no size at all.

>TRBJ1-5|TRBV7-8|.|few
CASSLIGSDQPQHF
TGTGCCAGCAGCTTAATCGGTTCCGATCAGCCCCAGCATTTT
>TRBJ1-1|TRBV5-1|.|.
CASTEAPGTEAFF
TGCGCCAGCACAGAAGCCCCCGGGACTGAAGCTTTCTTT
>TRBJ2-3|TRBV28|TRBD2|.
CASSFAGEGTDTQYF
TGTGCCAGCAGTTTTGCGGGAGAAGGCACAGATACGCAGTATTTT
>TRBJ2-7|TRBV6-5|TRBD1|.
CASSYSRTGDSYEQYF
TGTGCCAGCAGTTACTCCCGGACAGGGGACTCCTACGAGCAGTACTTC
>TRBJ1-4|TRBV7-2|TRBD1|.
CASSLGTGGFRQKLFF
TGTGCCAGCAGCTTAGGGACAGGCGGATTTCGGCAAAAACTGTTTTTT
>TRBJ2-2|TRBV24-1|TRBD1|few
CATSRGDRGLVTGELFF
TGTGCCACCAGCCGGGGGGACAGGGGCCTTGTCACCGGGGAGCTGTTTTTT
>TRBJ2-7|TRBV19|TRBD2|once
CASSGLVAGEGEQYF
TGTGCCAGTAGTGGATTGGTAGCGGGAGAGGGTGAGCAGTACTTC
>TRBJ2-7|TRBV5-1|.|.
CASSLGSGWDEQYF
TGCGCCAGCAGCTTGGGGAGCGGGTGGGACGAGCAGTACTTC
>TRBJ1-1|TRBV23-1|TRBD1|.
CASSQRQGPGASLF
TGCGCCAGCAGTCAACGACAGGGCCCGGGGGCTTCCCTCTTT
>TRBJ1-3|TRBV12-3/TRBV12-4|.|.
CASGGTSGNTIYF
TGTGCCAGCGGCGGTACCTCTGGAAACACCATATATTTT
>TRBJ2-5|TRBV15|.|.
CATSRNSGGWETQYF
TGTGCCACCAGCAGGAACTCCGGCGGGTGGGAGACCCAGTACTTC
>TRBJ2-1|TRBV28|TRBD1|.
CASAAGTGGYNEQFF
TGTGCCAGCGCCGCCGGGACAGGGGGCTACAATGAGCAGTTCTTC
>TRBJ1-4|TRBV5-5|TRBD1|few
CASSFAGTDDEKLFF
TGTGCCAGCAGCTTTGCTGGGACAGACGACGAAAAACTGTTTTTT
>TRBJ2-7|TRBV7-9|TRBD2|.
CASSLDGGFYEQYF
TGTGCCAGCAGCTTAGACGGGGGGTTCTACGAGCAGTACTTC
>TRBJ2-2|TRBV19|.|few
CASRPALLTGELFF
TGTGCCAGTAGGCCTGCGCTCCTGACCGGGGAGCTGTTTTTT
>TRBJ2-3|TRBV18|TRBD2|.
CASSPRGLAGMTDTQYF
TGTGCCAGCTCACCCAGGGGACTAGCGGGGATGACAGATACGCAGTATTTT
>TRBJ2-2|TRBV24-1|.|.
CATSDSSYTGELFF
TGTGCCACCAGTGATTCCAGTTACACCGGGGAGCTGTTTTTT
>TRBJ2-2|TRBV19|TRBD2|.
CASSEPGWGGPIGELFF
TGTGCCAGTAGTGAACCGGGGTGGGGAGGGCCAATCGGGGAGCTGTTTTTT
>TRBJ1-1|TRBV12-3/TRBV12-4|TRBD1|.
CASRTGSNTEAFF
TGTGCCAGCAGGACAGGGTCGAACACTGAAGCTTTCTTT
>TRBJ1-5|TRBV10-1|.|.
CASSKDRGQPQHF
TGCGCCAGCTCTAAAGACCGAGGGCAGCCCCAGCATTTT
>TRBJ2-3|TRBV21-1|.|.
CASSNTDSSSGRIRDTQYF
TGTGCCAGCAGCAACACCGACTCCTCTAGCGGGAGGATAAGGGATACGCAGTATTTT
>TRBJ2-6|TRBV9|TRBD1|.
CASSARGHGANVLTF
TGTGCCAGCAGCGCCAGGGGGCATGGGGCCAACGTCCTGACTTTC
>TRBJ2-7|TRBV27|TRBD2|.
CASSLRKGLAHIEQYF
TGTGCCAGCAGTTTACGTAAGGGACTAGCTCATATCGAGCAGTACTTC
>TRBJ1-5|TRBV30|.|few
CAWSRQDNQPQHF
TGTGCCTGGAGCCGGCAGGACAATCAGCCCCAGCATTTT
>TRBJ1-4|TRBV2|.|once
CASSDGQGGEKLFF
TGTGCCAGCAGTGATGGCCAGGGTGGGGAAAAACTGTTTTTT
>TRBJ2-2|TRBV19|.|.
CASSIVTRAATGELFF
TGTGCCAGTAGTATAGTTACCAGGGCGGCCACCGGGGAGCTGTTTTTT
>TRBJ2-7|TRBV5-1|TRBD2|.
CASSRSGNSYEQYF
TGCGCCAGCAGTCGTAGCGGGAACTCCTACGAGCAGTACTTC
>TRBJ1-5|TRBV6-2/TRBV6-3|.|.
CASSYGQTFTYSNQPQHF
TGTGCCAGCAGTTACGGGCAGACCTTCACCTATAGCAATCAGCCCCAGCATTTT
>TRBJ2-3|TRBV28|TRBD1|.
CASSTRDRGLADTQYF
TGTGCCAGCAGTACGCGGGACAGGGGGCTAGCAGATACGCAGTATTTT
>TRBJ1-3|TRBV2|.|once
CASNGATSGNTIYF
TGTGCCAGCAATGGGGCGACCTCTGGAAACACCATATATTTT
>TRBJ2-7|TRBV5-1|TRBD2|.
CASSPQAGTSGYEQYF
TGCGCCAGCAGCCCCCAGGCCGGGACTAGCGGTTACGAGCAGTACTTC
>TRBJ1-1|TRBV27|TRBD1|.
CASRMTGGTEAFF
TGTGCCAGCAGAATGACAGGGGGCACTGAAGCTTTCTTT
>TRBJ2-1|TRBV7-9|TRBD2|.
CASSPAIAGGVGDANEQFF
TGTGCCAGCAGCCCCGCTATAGCGGGAGGGGTGGGCGATGCGAATGAGCAGTTCTTC
>TRBJ1-5|TRBV6-2/TRBV6-3|TRBD1|.
CASSKPYRGRGQPQHF
TGTGCCAGCAGTAAACCGTACAGGGGGCGCGGTCAGCCCCAGCATTTT
>TRBJ1-1|TRBV19|TRBD1|.
CASTLQGVYTEAFF
TGTGCCAGTACCCTCCAGGGGGTCTACACTGAAGCTTTCTTT
>TRBJ2-1|TRBV27|TRBD2|.
CASRLAGGGNEQFF
TGTGCCAGCCGCTTAGCGGGAGGGGGAAATGAGCAGTTCTTC
>TRBJ1-2|TRBV9|TRBD1|few
CASSTEGDRGFGDYGYTF
TGTGCCAGCAGCACAGAGGGGGACAGGGGTTTCGGGGACTATGGCTACACCTTC
>TRBJ1-2|TRBV5-1|.|.
CASSLDSYYGYTF
TGCGCCAGCAGTCTAGACAGCTACTATGGCTACACCTTC
>TRBJ2-3|TRBV27|TRBD2|.
CASSLRTSGATQYF
TGTGCCAGCAGTTTAAGGACTAGCGGGGCTACGCAGTATTTT
>TRBJ1-1|TRBV6-5|.|once
CASSSQLPGNTEAFF
TGTGCCAGCAGCTCACAGCTTCCCGGGAACACTGAAGCTTTCTTT
>TRBJ1-1|TRBV6-2/TRBV6-3|TRBD1|.
CASSYSRAPGQSLNTEAFF
TGTGCCAGCAGTTACTCGCGAGCCCCGGGACAGAGTTTGAACACTGAAGCTTTCTTT
>TRBJ2-1|TRBV7-3|.|.
CASSRRGSGYNEQFF
TGTGCCAGCAGCCGTCGAGGAAGCGGTTACAATGAGCAGTTCTTC
>TRBJ1-6|TRBV5-6|TRBD1|few
CASSLALAGGLDSPLHF
TGTGCCAGCAGCTTGGCCTTGGCAGGGGGTCTAGATTCACCCCTCCACTTT
>TRBJ1-5|TRBV28|.|.
CASSLNQPQHF
TGTGCCAGCAGTCTGAATCAGCCCCAGCATTTT
>TRBJ1-1|TRBV10-2|TRBD1|.
CASRNRDQGATEAFF
TGCGCCAGCCGTAATCGGGACCAGGGGGCCACTGAAGCTTTCTTT
>TRBJ1-1|TRBV6-5|TRBD1|.
CASSRGQTNTEAFF
TGTGCCAGCAGCCGGGGACAGACGAACACTGAAGCTTTCTTT
>TRBJ1-1|TRBV27|.|.
CASSLGANTEAFF
TGTGCCAGCAGTTTAGGGGCGAACACTGAAGCTTTCTTT
>TRBJ2-1|TRBV19|TRBD2|.
CASSIFAGANEQFF
TGTGCCAGTAGTATTTTTGCGGGAGCTAATGAGCAGTTCTTC
>TRBJ2-1|TRBV28|TRBD2|.
CASRPGTSGFYNEQFF
TGTGCCAGCAGACCCGGGACTAGCGGTTTCTACAATGAGCAGTTCTTC
>TRBJ2-2|TRBV4-1|.|.
CASSQFDRGSNTGELFF
TGCGCCAGCAGCCAATTCGATAGGGGGTCGAACACCGGGGAGCTGTTTTTT
>TRBJ2-7|TRBV4-1|.|.
CASSRYREPHYEQYF
TGCGCCAGCAGCCGATACAGGGAACCCCACTACGAGCAGTACTTC
>TRBJ1-4|TRBV2|.|.
CASSDDRYNEKLFF
TGTGCCAGCAGTGACGACAGGTATAATGAAAAACTGTTTTTT
>TRBJ1-5|TRBV6-1|TRBD1|once
CASRGGQGGQPQHF
TGTGCCAGCAGAGGAGGACAGGGAGGTCAGCCCCAGCATTTT
>TRBJ1-2|TRBV27|TRBD1|.
CASSPARGRITYGYTF
TGTGCCAGCAGCCCGGCCAGGGGGCGCATCACCTATGGCTACACCTTC
>TRBJ1-3|TRBV6-6|.|.
CASSAQGDTIYF
TGTGCCAGCAGTGCCCAGGGTGACACCATATATTTT
>TRBJ2-1|TRBV7-9|TRBD1|.
CASSLTVTGYNEQFF
TGTGCCAGCAGCCTGACGGTGACAGGGTATAATGAGCAGTTCTTC
>TRBJ2-7|TRBV28|.|.
CASSLPGLRNYEQYF
TGTGCCAGCAGCTTACCGGGACTGAGAAACTACGAGCAGTACTTC